The source of this T cell receptor (beta chain) is a study of post-analysis software for immune sequencing data. Study-level results: Controls had lower frequencies than patients of roughly five TRBV segments, which included TRBV5-6, TRBV5-1 and TRBV20-1.

To note about this clonotype: Its antigen is not identified.

Each TCR beta cDNA library carried unique molecular identifiers. Each CDR3 protein is one row after TCRdb ran MiXCR on the PCR reads. Seen here are hundreds of thousands of distinct CDR3 sequences, approximately 57% observed once, and the top ten hold under 6%. This CDR3 has 15 residues. The V end was cut by 2 bases, the J end by 0 bases, with 8 bases between. The germline V gene encodes CDR1 SNHLY and CDR2 FYNNEI. Sequencing was performed on blood. The TCR comes from a girl aged 5 to 17 with multiple sclerosis. The V gene is TRBV2, the J gene TRBJ2-1; no clear D. DNA for the CDR3: TGTGCCAGCAGTGAATGGCGGAGCTCCTACAATGAGCAGTTCTTC. Amino acids: CASSEWRSSYNEQFF.